The clone carrying this TCR beta chain appeared a single time. Its antigen is not identified. This sample was included in a study of T cell responses to AZD1222 COVID-19 vaccine. Overall study findings and caveats: Baseline serology detected seropositivity in only 5 or 6 AZD1222 recipients. Unmutated variant regions are reportedly the target of nearly half of TCRs that are spike-specific.

The germline V gene encodes CDR1 KGHSH and CDR2 LQKENI. The CDR3 is made up of 15 amino acids. Trimming removed 6 bases from V and 3 bases from J, with 17 bases in between. Clones were sequenced by immunoSEQ multiplex PCR, and TCRdb holds only the in-frame ones, with some missing. The repertoire includes 100,000 to 150,000 clones, 80% to 90% of them detected once, and approximately 20% sits in the top ten. The sequences come from peripheral blood, collected on day 0 of AZD1222 vaccination. V gene TRBV18 combines with J gene TRBJ1-1, with D hard to call. This clonotype originated in an adult in good health. The CDR3 nucleotides read TGTGCCAGCTCCGATACGGCCTCCGAGGACACTGAAGCTTTCTTT. Translating it yields CASSDTASEDTEAFF.